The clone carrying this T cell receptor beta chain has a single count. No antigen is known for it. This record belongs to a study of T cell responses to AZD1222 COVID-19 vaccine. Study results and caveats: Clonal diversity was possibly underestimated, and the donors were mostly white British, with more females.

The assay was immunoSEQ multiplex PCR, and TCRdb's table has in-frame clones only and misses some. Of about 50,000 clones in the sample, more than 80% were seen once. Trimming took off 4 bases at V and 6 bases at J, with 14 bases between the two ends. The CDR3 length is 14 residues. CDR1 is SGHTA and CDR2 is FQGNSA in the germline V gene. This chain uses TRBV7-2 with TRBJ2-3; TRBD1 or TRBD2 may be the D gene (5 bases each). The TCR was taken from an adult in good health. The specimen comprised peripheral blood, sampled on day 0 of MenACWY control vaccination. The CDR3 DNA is TGTGCCAGCAGCTCGGGGCCATCGGCGGATACGCAGTATTTT. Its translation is CASSSGPSADTQYF. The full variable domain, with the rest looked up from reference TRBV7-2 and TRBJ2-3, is GAGVSQSPSNKVTEKGKDVELRCDPISGHTALYWYRQSLGQGLEFLIYFQGNSAPDKSGLPSDRFSAERTGGSVSTLTIQRTQQEDSAVYLCASSSGPSADTQYFGPGTRLTVL.